Each of the 12 T cell receptor beta chains below was sequenced from the same sample in a study of long-term antiretroviral therapy in people with HIV. Samples were assayed with immunoSEQ v3.0 at survey level. Assay: immunoSEQ multiplex PCR; the TCRdb copy retains only in-frame clones and omits some. Here the sample spans 40,000 to 60,000 clones, 80% to 90% being singletons. The source material was unsorted PBMCs, sampled 0.8 years after starting antiretroviral therapy. All receptors derive from a woman younger than 35 with HIV.

The V gene is TRBV14, the J gene TRBJ2-6; D is perhaps TRBD2 (7 bases). Trimming removed 5 bases at V and 3 bases at J, with 20 bases between. Looked up from germline, CDR1 is SGHDN and CDR2 is FVKESK. This CDR3 spans 18 amino acids. In DNA form, the CDR3 reads TGTGCCAGCAGCGTCGAATTGGGGAGGGGGATTGGGGCCAACGTCCTGACTTTC. It translates to CASSVELGRGIGANVLTF.

This clone was observed a handful of times. The CDR3 DNA follows: TGTGCCAGCAGCTCCCCAGCGGGAGTTCGACACGAGCAGTACTTC. Translation: CASSSPAGVRHEQYF. The chain is built from TRBV7-2 and TRBJ2-7; 8 nucleotides match TRBD2. The CDR3 loop spans 15 amino acids. V dropped 4 bases and J dropped 5; count of bases not matched to a gene: 10. Germline loops: CDR1 SGHTA, CDR2 FQGNSA.

The chain employs TRBV19 and TRBJ2-2; a weak D match, TRBD2 (5 bases). Between the trimmed V and J ends, which lost 6 bases and 3 bases, there was a span of 11 bases. Germline V gives CDR1 LNHDA, CDR2 SQIVND (reference sequence). The CDR3 covers 14 residues. As DNA, the CDR3 is TGTGCCAGTAGGACTAACGGGCACACCGGGGAGCTGTTTTTT. The encoded protein is CASRTNGHTGELFF. The variable domain in full, with the rest retrieved from reference TRBV19 and TRBJ2-2, is DGGITQSPKYLFRKEGQNVTLSCEQNLNHDAMYWYRQDPGQGLRLIYYSQIVNDFQKGDIAEGYSVSREKKESFPLTVTSAQKNPTAFYLCASRTNGHTGELFFGEGSRLTVL.

This sequence joins TRBV6-5 and TRBJ1-2; 8 bases line up with TRBD1. Germline values: CDR1 MNHEY, CDR2 SVGAGI. The CDR3 has 12 residues. V lost 6 bases and J lost 7; bases outside the gene matches: 4. CDR3 DNA sequence: TGTGCCAGCAGACTTGACAGGGGTGGCTACACCTTC. Amino acid sequence: CASRLDRGGYTF.

This chain connects TRBV7-9 to TRBJ1-1, with 7 positions matching TRBD1. Germline assignment: CDR1 SEHNR and CDR2 FQNEAQ (reference sequence). The V and J ends lost 8 bases and 2 bases, in that order; junction bases with no gene match: 8. The CDR3 is made up of 14 amino acids. CDR3 residues: CASGGQSLNTEAFF. CDR3 nucleotide sequence: TGTGCCAGCGGGGGACAGTCACTTAACACTGAAGCTTTCTTT.

This chain links TRBV19 with TRBJ1-5; 9 positions agree with TRBD1. The CDR3 runs 14 residues. Germline trimming cut 4 bases from V and 7 bases from J; bases unmatched to any gene: 5. In germline, CDR1 is LNHDA, CDR2 SQIVND (reference sequence). The CDR3 DNA reads TGTGCCAGTAGTACCTGGACAGGGGAACAGCCCCAGCATTTT. Translating it yields CASSTWTGEQPQHF.

This chain's CDR3 is CASSSPRRGEETQYF. CDR3 nucleotides: TGTGCCAGCAGCTCACCACGCAGGGGGGAAGAGACCCAGTACTTC. The chain is built from TRBV27 and TRBJ2-5, with D tentatively TRBD1 (7 bases). The CDR3 is 15 residues long. V lost 6 bases and J lost 3, with 17 bases in between. CDR1 and CDR2 (germline): MNHEY, SMNVEV (reference sequence).

V usage is TRBV6-5 and J usage is TRBJ2-2, with no clear D. CDR1 MNHEY and CDR2 SVGAGI come from the germline V gene. V was clipped by 0 bases and J by 4 bases, with 9 bases between them. This CDR3 is 15 amino acids long. The CDR3 is CASSYSKIPTGELFF. CDR3 bases: TGTGCCAGCAGTTACTCGAAAATCCCCACCGGGGAGCTGTTTTTT.

The chain links TRBV5-1 to TRBJ1-4, with 8 positions matching TRBD1. V lost 4 bases, J lost 8 bases, and 4 bases stayed unmatched. This CDR3 contains 13 residues. CDR1 is SGHRS, CDR2 YFSETQ, per germline. The chain's CDR3 is CASSRQGREKLFF. CDR3 in DNA: TGCGCCAGCAGCCGACAGGGGCGGGAAAAACTGTTTTTT. The full variable domain, completed using reference TRBV5-1 and TRBJ1-4, is KAGVTQTPRYLIKTRGQQVTLSCSPISGHRSVSWYQQTPGQGLQFLFEYFSETQRNKGNFPGRFSGRQFSNSRSEMNVSTLELGDSALYLCASSRQGREKLFFGSGTQLSVL.

This clone was detected a few times. This chain connects TRBV6-1 to TRBJ1-2; 8 nucleotides line up with TRBD1. The V and J ends lost 4 bases and 6 bases, in that order; junction bases with no gene match: 7. Germline V gene data show CDR1 as MNHNS and CDR2 as SASEGT. CDR3 length: 14 amino acids. This CDR3 reads CASSGGRGRDGYTF. The CDR3 nucleotides read TGTGCCAGCAGTGGGGGCAGGGGGCGTGATGGCTACACCTTC.

The rearrangement uses TRBV5-1 and TRBJ2-3; 10 bases are shared with TRBD2. The CDR3 sequence is 17 residues long. Per germline, CDR1 SGHRS and CDR2 YFSETQ. Losses at the gene ends were 7 bases for V and 4 bases for J; bases not matched to a gene: 15. The CDR3 protein is CASADPRLAGGADTQYF. The DNA of the CDR3 is TGCGCCAGCGCTGATCCCCGACTAGCGGGTGGGGCAGATACGCAGTATTTT.

This chain connects TRBV18 to TRBJ2-7, with 9 bases that match TRBD2. Germline CDR1 is KGHSH and CDR2 is LQKENI. The CDR3 extends over 15 amino acids. Trimming at V came to 6 bases and at J to 2 bases, leaving 8 bases not matched to a gene. Here the CDR3 DNA reads TGTGCCAGCTCCGCCGCGACTAGCGGTCCCTACGAGCAGTACTTC. This sequence encodes CASSAATSGPYEQYF.